What follows are 10 T cell receptor beta chains derived from one specimen sequenced in a study of cytomegalovirus exposure and HLA in healthy donors. Generated by immunoSEQ multiplex PCR, the TCRdb table keeps only in-frame clones and is missing some. The sample yields a few hundred thousand clones, over 70% seen once. The sequenced material came from PBMCs. All receptors come from a woman aged 30 to 39 in good health and CMV-seropositive.

The chain employs TRBV9 and TRBJ1-2; D uncertain. V was shortened by 2 bases and J by 4 bases, with 12 bases between the two germline ends. The V gene's germline CDR1 is SGDLS and CDR2 YYNGEE. This CDR3 contains 14 residues. Written as DNA, the CDR3 is TGTGCCAGCAGCGTTGATGGGCCGTCCTATGGCTACACCTTC. It translates to CASSVDGPSYGYTF.

V is TRBV2 and J is TRBJ1-2; D might be TRBD1 (6 bases). CDR3 length: 15 residues. Trimming shortened V by 3 bases and J by 6 bases, and 17 bases separated the two germline ends. Looked up from germline, CDR1 is SNHLY and CDR2 is FYNNEI. CDR3 sequence: CASSEADSSYNGYTF. CDR3 DNA: TGTGCCAGCAGTGAGGCGGACAGCTCCTATAATGGCTACACCTTC.

Notes on this clone: Germline is not matched at one junction end, which may reflect a read error. The gene calls are TRBV7-7 and TRBJ2-7; D unresolved. There are 15 residues in the CDR3. The germline gives CDR1 SSHAT, CDR2 FNYEAQ (reference sequence). CDR3: CASSFRPGDSYEQYF. CDR3 DNA sequence: TGTGCTAGCAGCTTTAGGCCAGGCGACTCCTACGAGCAGTACTTC.

The rearrangement uses TRBV6-5 and TRBJ2-5; D is unresolved. Germline assignment: CDR1 MNHEY and CDR2 SVGAGI. There are 14 residues in the CDR3. V shed 5 bases and J shed 2 bases, with 12 bases lying between them. In DNA form, the CDR3 reads TGTGCCAGCAGTACGAAGGTCCCACAAGAGACCCAGTACTTC. As protein: CASSTKVPQETQYF.

V and J are TRBV2 and TRBJ2-3, with unresolved D. Germline V lookup: CDR1 SNHLY, CDR2 FYNNEI. Trimming pared 4 bases from V and 4 bases from J, leaving 6 bases between. This CDR3 region has 12 residues. CDR3 sequence: CASSVQSDTQYF. CDR3 DNA sequence: TGTGCCAGCAGTGTTCAATCAGATACGCAGTATTTT. Full variable domain (remainder filled in from reference TRBV2 and TRBJ2-3): EPEVTQTPSHQVTQMGQEVILRCVPISNHLYFYWYRQILGQKVEFLVSFYNNEISEKSEIFDDQFSVERPDGSNFTLKIRSTKLEDSAMYFCASSVQSDTQYFGPGTRLTVL.

The chain combines TRBV5-6 with TRBJ1-2; D might be TRBD1 (5 bases). V dropped 3 bases and J dropped 6 bases, with 9 bases sitting between them. Looked up from germline, CDR1 is SGHDT and CDR2 is YYEEEE. There are 12 residues in the CDR3. CDR3 region: CASSWPGDGYTF. CDR3 coding DNA: TGTGCCAGCAGCTGGCCGGGGGATGGCTACACCTTC.

V gene TRBV5-1 combines with J gene TRBJ2-4, with 9 bases fitting TRBD1. V shed 2 bases, J shed 8 bases, and the junction held 5 bases outside the gene matches. This CDR3 has 14 amino acids. Germline CDR1 SGHRS, CDR2 YFSETQ. CDR3 sequence reads: CASSLGTGIDIQYF. The CDR3 coding sequence is TGCGCCAGCAGCTTAGGGACAGGGATTGACATTCAGTACTTC.

CDR3 residues: CASSRTERRLDIQYF. The CDR3, as DNA: TGTGCCAGCAGTCGAACAGAAAGGCGCTTGGACATTCAGTACTTC. V and J are TRBV6-1 and TRBJ2-4, with D unresolved. CDR3 length: 15 amino acids. Germline V gene data show CDR1 as MNHNS and CDR2 as SASEGT. V was shortened by 5 bases and J by 8 bases, with 19 bases between the two germline ends.

This chain joins TRBV4-3 and TRBJ2-1; no reliable D call. Trimming removed 6 bases from V and 3 bases from J, with 15 bases in between. This CDR3 contains 15 residues. Germline V lookup: CDR1 LGHNA, CDR2 YSLEER. The CDR3 nucleotides are TGCGCCAGCAGTGCTTCAACTGGACGCTACAATGAGCAGTTCTTC. Its protein is CASSASTGRYNEQFF.

V is TRBV2 and J is TRBJ2-2; D is undetermined. The V end lost 5 bases, the J end lost 2 bases, and 6 bases lay between the germline ends. This CDR3 has 13 amino acids. The germline V gene encodes CDR1 SNHLY and CDR2 FYNNEI. CDR3 nucleotides: TGTGCCAGCAGTAATTCAAACACCGGGGAGCTGTTTTTT. Translation: CASSNSNTGELFF. The whole variable domain, filled in from reference TRBV2 and TRBJ2-2, reads EPEVTQTPSHQVTQMGQEVILRCVPISNHLYFYWYRQILGQKVEFLVSFYNNEISEKSEIFDDQFSVERPDGSNFTLKIRSTKLEDSAMYFCASSNSNTGELFFGEGSRLTVL.